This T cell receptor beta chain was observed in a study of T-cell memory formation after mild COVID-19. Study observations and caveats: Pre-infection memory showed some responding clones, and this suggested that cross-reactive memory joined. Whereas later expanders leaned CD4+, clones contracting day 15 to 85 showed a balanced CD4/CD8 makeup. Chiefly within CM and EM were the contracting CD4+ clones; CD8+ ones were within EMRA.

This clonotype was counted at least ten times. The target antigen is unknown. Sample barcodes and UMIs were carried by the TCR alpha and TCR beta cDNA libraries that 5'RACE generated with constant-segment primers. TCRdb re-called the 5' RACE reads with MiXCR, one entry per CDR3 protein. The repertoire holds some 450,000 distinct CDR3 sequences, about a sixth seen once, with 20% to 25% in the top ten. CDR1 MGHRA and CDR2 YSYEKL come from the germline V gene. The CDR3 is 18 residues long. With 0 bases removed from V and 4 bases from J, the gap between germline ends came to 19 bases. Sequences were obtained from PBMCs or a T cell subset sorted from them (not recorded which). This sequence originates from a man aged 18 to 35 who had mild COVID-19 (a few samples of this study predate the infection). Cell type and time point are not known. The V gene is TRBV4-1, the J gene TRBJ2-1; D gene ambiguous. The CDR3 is CASSQDRAAEMWYNEQFF. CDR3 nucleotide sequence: TGCGCCAGCAGCCAAGATAGGGCAGCCGAGATGTGGTACAATGAGCAGTTCTTC.